The 7 T cell receptor beta chains reported below all come from one sample, sequenced in a study of control samples from healthy donors and cancer patients. Only in-frame clones appear in the TCRdb table, and some are missing; sequencing was by immunoSEQ multiplex PCR. The sample lists under 140,000 clones, roughly 90% occurring once. The sample was PBMCs. All receptors come from a woman aged 60-75 years with lung cancer.

The chain combines TRBV13 with TRBJ1-2; D unresolved. The germline CDR1 and CDR2 sequences are PRHDT and FYEKMQ (reference sequence). CDR3 length: 12 residues. V lost 0 bases, J lost 4 bases, and 3 bases lay in between. The DNA for the CDR3 is TGTGCCAGCAGCTTAGGGGCCTATGGCTACACCTTC. It codes for CASSLGAYGYTF.

The chain recombines TRBV19 with TRBJ1-2; 8 positions agree with TRBD1. Trimming cost V 4 bases and J 8 bases; bases outside gene matches: 6. Germline V CDR1 and CDR2: LNHDA, SQIVND (reference sequence). The CDR3 totals 13 residues. CDR3 protein: CASSTTGGDGYTF. CDR3 DNA: TGTGCCAGTAGTACTACAGGGGGGGACGGCTACACCTTC.

The rearrangement uses TRBV29-1 and TRBJ1-3; 10 bases fit TRBD1. CDR1 and CDR2 (germline): SQVTM, ANQGSEA. The CDR3 runs 16 residues. The V gene end was trimmed by 7 bases and the J gene end by 2 bases; junction bases not matched to a gene: 11. CDR3 in amino acids: CSALRGTGATGNTIYF. CDR3 in DNA: TGCAGCGCCCTAAGGGGGACAGGGGCAACTGGAAACACCATATATTTT.

Worth noting for this clone: The sample contains more than one DNA sequence encoding this CDR3. The CDR3 region is CASSQGLAETQYF. CDR3 DNA: TGTGCCAGCAGCCAAGGACTAGCTGAGACCCAGTACTTC. The chain uses TRBV3-1 (or the pseudogene TRBV3-2) and TRBJ2-5; 7 bases are shared with TRBD2. CDR3 length: 13 residues. The germline gives CDR1 LGHDT, CDR2 YNNKEL (reference sequence). With V trimmed by 1 base and J by 5 bases, 1 base remained unmatched.

The chain links TRBV28 to TRBJ1-4; 10 positions match TRBD1. With V trimmed by 3 bases and J by 6 bases, 10 bases remained unmatched. Germline V gives CDR1 MDHEN, CDR2 SYDVKM. CDR3 length: 17 amino acids. CDR3 in DNA: TGTGCCAGCAGTTTGTGGGACAGGGGTGGTTCGGATGAAAAACTGTTTTTT. Translating it yields CASSLWDRGGSDEKLFF.

In its sample, this clone was seen a few times. The chain employs TRBV5-1 and TRBJ2-7; possible D gene TRBD1, 6 bases. This CDR3 is built from 13 residues. V gave up 6 bases and J gave up 0 bases, with 10 bases separating them. Germline CDR1 reads SGHRS; CDR2 reads YFSETQ. The CDR3 protein is CASMETGSYEQYF. CDR3 nucleotide sequence: TGCGCCAGCATGGAGACAGGCTCCTACGAGCAGTACTTC.

V is TRBV15 and J is TRBJ1-1; no reliable D call. The CDR3 length is 12 residues. The V gene's germline CDR1 is LNHNV and CDR2 YYDKDF (reference sequence). Trimming shortened V by 0 bases and J by 8 bases, and 7 bases separated the two germline ends. The chain's CDR3 is CATSRDRGEAFF. CDR3 nucleotides: TGTGCCACCAGCAGAGATCGAGGGGAAGCTTTCTTT.